Listed below are T cell receptor beta chains from one sample, sequenced in a study of radiation and T cells in renal cell carcinoma. The table came from immunoSEQ multiplex PCR; TCRdb's copy has only in-frame clones and leaves some out. The data contain around 170,000 clones, roughly 90% of them singletons. Material: blood, obtained from a patient whose treatment included radiotherapy and nephrectomy. The receptors derive from a woman between 50 and 59 years old with renal cell carcinoma. The CDR3 runs from the conserved cysteine through the conserved F or W. The order of the fields is D gene, clone size, V gene, J gene, CDR3 protein, CDR3 DNA. The D gene is left open where the match is weak. Rows may omit the clone size; those that give it use once, few, many or a size class.

D gene: .; clone size: few; V gene: TRBV28; J gene: TRBJ1-1; CDR3 protein: CASSITGTINTEAFF; CDR3 DNA: TGTGCCAGCAGTATTACCGGGACAATAAACACTGAAGCTTTCTTT
D gene: TRBD2; clone size: .; V gene: TRBV5-5; J gene: TRBJ2-1; CDR3 protein: CASSLMPSGGQNEQFF; CDR3 DNA: TGTGCCAGCAGCTTAATGCCCAGCGGGGGGCAGAATGAGCAGTTCTTC
D gene: TRBD2; clone size: .; V gene: TRBV5-4; J gene: TRBJ2-1; CDR3 protein: CASSPAGVSGNEQFF; CDR3 DNA: TGTGCCAGCAGCCCAGCGGGGGTCTCAGGCAATGAGCAGTTCTTC
D gene: TRBD1; clone size: .; V gene: TRBV9; J gene: TRBJ2-1; CDR3 protein: CASSPRYWQGANNEQFF; CDR3 DNA: TGTGCCAGCAGCCCCCGCTATTGGCAGGGGGCGAACAATGAGCAGTTCTTC
D gene: .; clone size: .; V gene: TRBV6-6; J gene: TRBJ2-3; CDR3 protein: CASSYPAGHGTDTQYF; CDR3 DNA: TGTGCCAGCAGTTACCCCGCGGGGCATGGCACAGATACGCAGTATTTT
D gene: .; clone size: .; V gene: TRBV6-6; J gene: TRBJ1-2; CDR3 protein: CASSPGRGDTF; CDR3 DNA: TGTGCCAGCAGCCCGGGCCGGGGAGACACCTTC
D gene: TRBD1; clone size: .; V gene: TRBV30; J gene: TRBJ2-5; CDR3 protein: CAWSTGQGEETQYF; CDR3 DNA: TGTGCCTGGAGTACCGGCCAGGGGGAAGAGACCCAGTACTTC
D gene: .; clone size: .; V gene: TRBV28; J gene: TRBJ2-5; CDR3 protein: CASSSKETQYF; CDR3 DNA: TGTGCCAGCAGCTCCAAAGAGACCCAGTACTTC
D gene: .; clone size: .; V gene: TRBV7-7; J gene: TRBJ2-1; CDR3 protein: CASSLGGGRYNEQFF; CDR3 DNA: TGTGCTAGCAGCTTAGGCGGGGGCCGCTACAATGAGCAGTTCTTC
D gene: .; clone size: .; V gene: TRBV6-6; J gene: TRBJ1-1; CDR3 protein: CASSSRTDTEAFF; CDR3 DNA: TGTGCCAGCAGTTCCCGGACGGACACTGAAGCTTTCTTT
D gene: TRBD2; clone size: .; V gene: TRBV7-2; J gene: TRBJ2-3; CDR3 protein: CASTPGGESTDTQYF; CDR3 DNA: TGTGCCAGCACCCCTGGGGGGGAGAGCACAGATACGCAGTATTTT
D gene: TRBD2; clone size: .; V gene: TRBV7-9; J gene: TRBJ2-3; CDR3 protein: CASSRTSGRTDTQYF; CDR3 DNA: TGTGCCAGCAGCCGGACTAGCGGACGCACAGATACGCAGTATTTT
D gene: .; clone size: .; V gene: TRBV5-1; J gene: TRBJ1-6; CDR3 protein: CASTDSPNSPLHF; CDR3 DNA: TGCGCCAGCACGGACAGCCCTAATTCACCCCTCCACTTT
D gene: .; clone size: .; V gene: TRBV5-1; J gene: TRBJ1-5; CDR3 protein: CASSQTGNQPQHF; CDR3 DNA: TGCGCCAGCAGCCAAACGGGGAATCAGCCCCAGCATTTT
D gene: .; clone size: .; V gene: TRBV27; J gene: TRBJ2-7; CDR3 protein: CASRSTGHYEQYF; CDR3 DNA: TGTGCCAGCAGGTCGACGGGACACTACGAGCAGTACTTC
D gene: .; clone size: .; V gene: TRBV1; J gene: TRBJ2-3; CDR3 protein: CTSSQDRGGLDHFRDTQYF; CDR3 DNA: TGCACCAGCAGCCAAGATAGGGGGGGACTAGACCACTTCAGGGATACGCAGTATTTT
D gene: .; clone size: .; V gene: TRBV5-1; J gene: TRBJ2-1; CDR3 protein: CASSLDEGDALNEQFF; CDR3 DNA: TGCGCCAGCAGCTTGGACGAGGGGGACGCCTTGAATGAGCAGTTCTTC
D gene: .; clone size: .; V gene: TRBV14; J gene: TRBJ1-3; CDR3 protein: CASRPRTAGNTIYF; CDR3 DNA: TGTGCCAGCAGACCCAGGACGGCAGGAAACACCATATATTTT
D gene: TRBD1; clone size: .; V gene: TRBV9; J gene: TRBJ2-3; CDR3 protein: CASSVGGLGQQPDTQYF; CDR3 DNA: TGTGCCAGCAGCGTAGGAGGATTGGGACAGCAACCAGATACGCAGTATTTT
D gene: .; clone size: .; V gene: TRBV5-1; J gene: TRBJ2-5; CDR3 protein: CASRQQAVGETQYF; CDR3 DNA: TGCGCCAGCCGTCAACAGGCGGTCGGGGAGACCCAGTACTTC
D gene: .; clone size: .; V gene: TRBV15; J gene: TRBJ2-3; CDR3 protein: CATTPFHTDTQYF; CDR3 DNA: TGTGCCACCACCCCTTTTCACACAGATACGCAGTATTTT
D gene: .; clone size: .; V gene: TRBV6-1; J gene: TRBJ1-1; CDR3 protein: CASSSYRVGAEAFF; CDR3 DNA: TGTGCCAGCAGTTCTTACAGGGTAGGAGCTGAAGCTTTCTTT
D gene: .; clone size: .; V gene: TRBV29-1; J gene: TRBJ2-3; CDR3 protein: CSVRGPVADTQYF; CDR3 DNA: TGCAGCGTCAGGGGCCCGGTGGCAGATACGCAGTATTTT
D gene: .; clone size: .; V gene: TRBV7-2; J gene: TRBJ2-3; CDR3 protein: CASSLMAGGATDTQYF; CDR3 DNA: TGTGCCAGCAGCTTAATGGCTGGCGGGGCCACAGATACGCAGTATTTT
D gene: .; clone size: .; V gene: TRBV18; J gene: TRBJ1-1; CDR3 protein: CASSEQSWNAVNTEAFF; CDR3 DNA: TGTGCCAGCTCCGAACAATCCTGGAACGCTGTGAACACTGAAGCTTTCTTT
D gene: TRBD2; clone size: .; V gene: TRBV7-8; J gene: TRBJ2-3; CDR3 protein: CASSSGLAGLYTDTQYF; CDR3 DNA: TGTGCCAGCAGCTCCGGACTAGCGGGACTATACACAGATACGCAGTATTTT
D gene: TRBD2; clone size: .; V gene: TRBV7-7; J gene: TRBJ2-1; CDR3 protein: CASSRTSGEYNEQFF; CDR3 DNA: TGTGCTAGCAGCCGCACTAGCGGTGAATACAATGAGCAGTTCTTC
D gene: .; clone size: .; V gene: TRBV5-1; J gene: TRBJ1-1; CDR3 protein: CASSSGQGLSTEAFF; CDR3 DNA: TGCGCCAGCAGCTCCGGGCAGGGGTTGAGCACTGAAGCTTTCTTT
D gene: .; clone size: .; V gene: TRBV2; J gene: TRBJ1-5; CDR3 protein: CASSPDGSNQPQHF; CDR3 DNA: TGTGCCAGCAGCCCGGACGGAAGCAATCAGCCCCAGCATTTT
D gene: TRBD1; clone size: few; V gene: TRBV7-9; J gene: TRBJ1-1; CDR3 protein: CASTLRQGASTEAFF; CDR3 DNA: TGTGCCAGCACCCTAAGACAGGGGGCGAGCACTGAAGCTTTCTTT
D gene: .; clone size: .; V gene: TRBV19; J gene: TRBJ1-1; CDR3 protein: CASIPPGDTEAFF; CDR3 DNA: TGTGCCAGTATCCCCCCAGGGGACACTGAAGCTTTCTTT
D gene: TRBD2; clone size: .; V gene: TRBV6-5; J gene: TRBJ2-5; CDR3 protein: CASSARGGRETQYF; CDR3 DNA: TGTGCCAGCAGTGCACGGGGGGGCAGGGAGACCCAGTACTTC
D gene: .; clone size: .; V gene: TRBV2; J gene: TRBJ1-6; CDR3 protein: CASSESGGAYNSPLHF; CDR3 DNA: TGTGCCAGCAGTGAATCGGGAGGAGCCTATAATTCACCCCTCCACTTT
D gene: .; clone size: .; V gene: TRBV6-1; J gene: TRBJ1-5; CDR3 protein: CASGPLRQPQHF; CDR3 DNA: TGTGCCAGCGGCCCCCTCCGACAGCCCCAGCATTTT
D gene: .; clone size: once; V gene: TRBV20-1; J gene: TRBJ1-3; CDR3 protein: CSAPRGNTIYF; CDR3 DNA: TGCAGTGCCCCTAGGGGAAACACCATATATTTT